The present TCR beta chain was sequenced within a study of control samples from healthy donors and cancer patients. Assay used: immunoSEQ multiplex PCR; TCRdb lists only in-frame clones, some missing. This repertoire shows 150,000 to 200,000 clones, over 85% found once; its top ten account for 12%. V was shortened by 6 bases and J by 0 bases, with 13 bases between the two germline ends. Looked up from germline, CDR1 is SGHRS and CDR2 is YFSETQ. CDR3 size: 15 residues. Sequenced: blood. This TCR derives from a man in his thirties or forties in good health. The chain couples TRBV5-1 to TRBJ1-5; tentative D call: TRBD1 (5 bases). CDR3 region: CASKEDTYSNQPQHF. DNA for the CDR3: TGCGCCAGCAAAGAGGACACTTATAGCAATCAGCCCCAGCATTTT.